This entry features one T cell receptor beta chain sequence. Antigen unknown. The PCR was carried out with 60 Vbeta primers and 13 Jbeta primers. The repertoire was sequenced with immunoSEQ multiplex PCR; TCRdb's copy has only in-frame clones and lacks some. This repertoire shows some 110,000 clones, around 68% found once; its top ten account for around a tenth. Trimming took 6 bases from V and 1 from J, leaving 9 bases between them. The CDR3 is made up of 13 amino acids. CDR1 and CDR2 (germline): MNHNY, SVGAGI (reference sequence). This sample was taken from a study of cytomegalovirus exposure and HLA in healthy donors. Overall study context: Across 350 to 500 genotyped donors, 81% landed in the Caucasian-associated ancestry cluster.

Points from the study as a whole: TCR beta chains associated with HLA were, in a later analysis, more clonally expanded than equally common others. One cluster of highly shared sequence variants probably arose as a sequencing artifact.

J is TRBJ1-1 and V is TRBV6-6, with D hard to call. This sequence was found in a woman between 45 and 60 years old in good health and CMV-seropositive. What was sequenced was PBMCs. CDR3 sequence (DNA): TGTGCCAGCAGAGCGACGGGGAACACTGAAGCTTTCTTT. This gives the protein CASRATGNTEAFF.